This T cell receptor (beta chain) was documented in a study of cytomegalovirus exposure and HLA in healthy donors. Study results and limitations: In vitro testing confirmed a few CMV-associated chains as specific for CMV antigens.

Comments on this clone: Its antigen remains unidentified.

Generated by immunoSEQ multiplex PCR, the TCRdb table keeps only in-frame clones and is missing some. The data contain hundreds of thousands of clones, around 78% of them singletons. This receptor was obtained from a woman younger than 30 in good health and CMV-seronegative. The sequencing input was PBMCs.

In DNA form, the CDR3 reads TGTGCCATCAGTGAACAGGGAGTTGAGCAGTTCTTC. It codes for CAISEQGVEQFF. The chain recombines TRBV10-3 with TRBJ2-1, with D tentatively TRBD1 (6 bases). Germline assignment: CDR1 ENHRY and CDR2 SYGVKD. The germline V and J ends were trimmed by 3 bases and 9 bases, with 9 bases remaining between them. This CDR3 contains 12 residues.